This T cell receptor (beta chain) was profiled in a study (dated by TCRdb to about 2015). For the study in its entirety: The study tested whether tumor-infiltrating Tregs in breast cancer are recruited from blood Tregs or converted in situ from other CD4+ T cell subsets. Overall study results and their limits: The TCR alpha and beta sequences of tumor-infiltrating Tregs showed the greatest overlap with tumor naive CD4+ T cells, followed by blood naive CD4+ T cells. The TCR gene usage of tumor memory CD4+ T cells clustered together with blood and lymph node memory CD4+ cells and with lymph node naive CD4+ cells. Rather than covering whole repertoires, validation in the larger cohort was restricted to a single TCR beta V-J rearrangement.

Cells that were CD4+CD25+CD127-/low were the ones isolated as Tregs. Tregs, naive and memory CD4+ T cells from tumor, blood and ipsilateral draining lymph nodes of a few breast cancer patients underwent full-length TCR alpha and beta sequencing. Tumor tissue, along with lymph nodes from ipsilateral axillary dissection, was perfused with PBS, minced, and then digested using collagenase I and hyaluronidase. Ficoll density gradient centrifugation was used to isolate mononuclear cells from lymph nodes or from 50 to 60 ml of peripheral blood. FACS confirmed that the sorted cell populations were more than 90% pure. Full-length TCR variable regions were amplified by 5' RACE PCR with constant-region reverse primers, and semi-nested PCR with Nested Universal Primer A was subsequently performed. The ReliaPrep RNA Cell Miniprep System was used to extract total RNA, which was then reverse transcribed into 5'RACE-ready cDNA with the SMARTer RACE 5'/3' Kit. An Illumina MiSeq was used to sequence the full-length TCR alpha and beta libraries, which had been barcoded with multiplex adaptors. Turning to the authors' computational methods: Sequencing data were pooled across the five patients for each of nine subset-tissue groups and compared by unsupervised clustering of TCR gene usage. Repertoire similarity was calculated with the Morisita-Horn index, weighting shared sequences by their contribution to each repertoire. The public reads were run again by TCRdb, first through fastp at Q25 and then through MiXCR, and only productive beta chains were kept. Rows matching on CDR3 protein sequence are summarized as one entry with the most common DNA and genes. What appears here as the V and J calls and clone size reflects TCRdb's work, not the paper's. The sample profile shows about 43,000 distinct CDR3 sequences; about a fifth of them were found once. 4.3% of the sample comes from the top ten.

Including the terminal cysteine and phenylalanine, the CDR3 comprises 15 residues. Of the read, only the CDR3 DNA is kept; its 45 bases are in frame from base 1. Germline trimming: 5 bases from V, 4 bases from J; junction bases outside gene matches: 7. CDR1 and CDR2 (PRHDT, FYEKMQ) derive from the germline V gene (reference sequence). Ten or more counts support this clonotype. Its antigen is not yet known. No much larger clone exists at a distance of one base, and base qualities are not known. This receptor was obtained from a female donor with breast cancer. The sample consisted of Tregs sorted from a lymph node. The chain couples TRBV13 to TRBJ2-1; the central 8 bases match TRBD1. CDR3 protein: CASSGRRTGYNEQFF. The sequenced DNA: TGTGCCAGCAGCGGGCGTCGGACAGGGTACAATGAGCAGTTCTTC.